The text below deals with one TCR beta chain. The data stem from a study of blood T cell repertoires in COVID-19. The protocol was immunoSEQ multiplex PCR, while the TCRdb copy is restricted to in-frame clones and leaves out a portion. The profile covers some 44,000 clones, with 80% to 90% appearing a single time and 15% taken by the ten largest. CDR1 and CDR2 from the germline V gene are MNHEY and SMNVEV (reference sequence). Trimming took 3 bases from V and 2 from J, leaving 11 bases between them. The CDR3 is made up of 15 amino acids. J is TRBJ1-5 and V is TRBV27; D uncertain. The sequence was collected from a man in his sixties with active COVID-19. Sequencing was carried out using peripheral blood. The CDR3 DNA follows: TGTGCCAGCAGTTTTTCGGGGAATGGCAATCAGCCCCAGCATTTT. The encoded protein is CASSFSGNGNQPQHF.